This TCR beta chain is from a study of regulatory T cells in long-lasting Graves disease. This CDR3 has 17 amino acids. Germline values: CDR1 PRHDT, CDR2 FYEKMQ (reference sequence). The V and J ends lost 5 bases and 0 bases, in that order; junction bases with no gene match: 5. The time point is: newly diagnosed GD, antithyroid drugs for less than 3 months. After RNA was extracted from PBMCs, the TCR library was made from it. Assembly of TCR beta libraries relied on iRepertoire HTBI primers together with Arm-PCR of CDR3 regions. TCRdb recomputed calls from the multiplex PCR reads with MiXCR, one row per CDR3 protein. This table holds roughly 440,000 distinct CDR3 sequences, about 16% found once. The sample also formed part of further work on T cells in Graves' hyperthyroidism and ophthalmopathy. This second study says: No ophthalmopathy progression within 18 months constituted stable Graves' hyperthyroidism. HTBI primers were used for first-round RT-PCR of the TCR CDR3.

The source is a woman aged 18-29 years with Graves disease. The starting material was peripheral blood mononuclear cells (PBMCs), obtained at new diagnosis, from a patient treated with antithyroid drugs. The rearrangement links TRBV13 to TRBJ2-5, with 14 bases matching TRBD2. The CDR3 DNA is TGTGCCAGCAGCCAGACTAGCGGGAGGGGGTACCAAGAGACCCAGTACTTC. It codes for CASSQTSGRGYQETQYF. The entire variable domain, with the rest obtained from reference TRBV13 and TRBJ2-5, is as follows: AAGVIQSPRHLIKEKRETATLKCYPIPRHDTVYWYQQGPGQDPQFLISFYEKMQSDKGSIPDRFSAQQFSDYHSELNMSSLELGDSALYFCASSQTSGRGYQETQYFGPGTRLLVL.